The 32 T cell receptor beta chains given below trace back to one sample, sequenced in a study of CD8 T cells in Susac syndrome. RNA in amounts of about 0.45 to 1 ug was reverse transcribed with random hexamers. In TCRdb, the immunoSEQ multiplex PCR reads were re-called with MiXCR into one record per CDR3 protein. This sample carries about 160,000 distinct CDR3 sequences, around 90% of them seen once, and the ten largest clones take around 0.08%. Sequencing used CD4+ T cells from PBMCs. The receptors were gathered from a human donor in good health.

The chain employs TRBV11-1 and TRBJ1-1; D gene ambiguous. The germline V gene has CDR1 SGHAT and CDR2 FQDESV (reference sequence). The CDR3 length is 13 residues. Trimming cost V 5 bases and J 4 bases, with 11 bases left between them. The CDR3 DNA follows: TGTGCCAGCAGCCTGAGACGAGTCACTGAAGCTTTCTTT. Translating gives CASSLRRVTEAFF. Variable domain in full (rest from reference TRBV11-1 and TRBJ1-1): EAEVAQSPRYKITEKSQAVAFWCDPISGHATLYWYRQILGQGPELLVQFQDESVVDDSQLPKDRFSAERLKGVDSTLKIQPAELGDSAMYLCASSLRRVTEAFFGQGTRLTVV.

The chain recombines TRBV7-2 with TRBJ2-1, with 9 bases that match TRBD2. CDR1 SGHTA and CDR2 FQGNSA come from the germline V gene. V lost 3 bases to trimming and J lost 7 bases; unmatched junction nucleotides: 1. This CDR3 region has 13 residues. The CDR3 DNA is TGTGCCAGCAGCTTCGCGGGAGGGAATGAGCAGTTCTTC. Its protein product is CASSFAGGNEQFF. The full variable domain, rest sourced from reference TRBV7-2 and TRBJ2-1, is GAGVSQSPSNKVTEKGKDVELRCDPISGHTALYWYRQSLGQGLEFLIYFQGNSAPDKSGLPSDRFSAERTGGSVSTLTIQRTQQEDSAVYLCASSFAGGNEQFFGPGTRLTVL.

V usage is TRBV4-2 and J usage is TRBJ1-2; TRBD1 agrees at 7 bases. The trim removed 4 bases at V and 4 bases at J, leaving 9 bases unmatched. The CDR3 runs to 15 residues. CDR1 LGHNA and CDR2 YNFKEQ come from the germline V gene. CDR3 region: CASSPDSGQAYGYTF. As DNA, the CDR3 is TGTGCCAGCAGCCCTGACTCTGGACAGGCCTATGGCTACACCTTC.

V usage is TRBV7-6 and J usage is TRBJ2-1; 7 bases fit TRBD1. CDR3 length equals 14 residues. V shed 5 bases, J shed 5 bases, and the junction held 6 bases outside the gene matches. CDR1 SGHVS and CDR2 FNYEAQ come from the germline V gene. Written as DNA, the CDR3 is TGTGCCAGCAGCAGGGGACAGACCCACAATGAGCAGTTCTTC. It codes for CASSRGQTHNEQFF.

The chain links TRBV19 to TRBJ1-6; D is ambiguous. The ends were cut back, 5 bases at V and 14 bases at J, with 13 bases in the middle. The CDR3 contains 12 residues. Germline CDR1 reads LNHDA; CDR2 reads SQIVND (reference sequence). The CDR3 loop reads CASSREVDALHF. The CDR3 nucleotides are TGTGCCAGTAGTCGTGAGGTTGACGCCCTCCACTTT.

The gene calls are TRBV7-3 and TRBJ2-7; the D gene could be TRBD1 or TRBD2 (5 bases each). From germline, CDR1 is SGHTA and CDR2 FQGTGA. This CDR3 has 15 amino acids. V lost 4 bases and J lost 6, with 19 bases in between. CDR3 sequence (DNA): TGTGCCAGCAGCTCCCGGGACGGGCCTCCTGGCGAGCAGTACTTC. It is translated as CASSSRDGPPGEQYF.

V is TRBV11-3 and J is TRBJ2-5; D may correspond to TRBD1 or TRBD2 (5 bases each). The CDR3 is 13 amino acids. V was cut by 10 bases and J by 4 bases, with 16 bases left in between. Germline values: CDR1 SGHNT, CDR2 YENEEA. CDR3 amino acids: CATSLGVGETQYF. CDR3 nucleotide sequence: TGTGCCACCTCCTTGGGGGTAGGAGAGACCCAGTACTTC.

This chain joins TRBV30 and TRBJ1-4; D ambiguous. Germline V gene sequence: CDR1 GTSNPN, CDR2 SVGIG (reference sequence). The CDR3 runs to 13 residues. Trimming shortened V by 0 bases and J by 8 bases, and 10 bases separated the two germline ends. The CDR3 loop is CAWSVLTGEKLFF. The CDR3, as DNA: TGTGCCTGGAGTGTACTGACCGGGGAAAAACTGTTTTTT. Drawing the rest from reference TRBV30 and TRBJ1-4, the complete variable domain is SQTIHQWPATLVQPVGSPLSLECTVEGTSNPNLYWYRQAAGRGLQLLFYSVGIGQISSEVPQNLSASRPQDRQFILSSKKLLLSDSGFYLCAWSVLTGEKLFFGSGTQLSVL.

The chain couples TRBV6-2 or TRBV6-3 to TRBJ2-6; 7 bases match TRBD1. This CDR3 is built from 20 residues. V was clipped by 4 bases and J by 0 bases; unmatched bases: 15. Germline V lookup: CDR1 MNHEY, CDR2 SVGEGT. In DNA form, the CDR3 reads TGTGCCAGCAGTTCGGCGACTGGGACAGCCCTCTACTCTGGGGCCAACGTCCTGACTTTC. Translating gives CASSSATGTALYSGANVLTF.

V gene TRBV12-3 or TRBV12-4 combines with J gene TRBJ2-2; a possible D gene is TRBD1 (6 bases). This CDR3 is 16 amino acids long. The germline V and J ends were trimmed by 1 base and 8 bases, with 17 bases remaining between them. The CDR3 bases are TGTGCCAGCAGTTTAGTGCAGGGGCCCATAGGGGGGGAGCTGTTTTTT. This codes for CASSLVQGPIGGELFF.

This rearrangement joins TRBV7-3 to TRBJ2-3; TRBD2 matches at 11 bases. This CDR3 region has 15 residues. V gave up 6 bases and J gave up 2 bases; unmatched junction bases: 4. Per the germline V gene, CDR1 is SGHTA and CDR2 is FQGTGA. CDR3 region: CASRATSGVTDTQYF. The DNA of the CDR3 is TGTGCCAGCAGAGCGACTAGCGGGGTCACAGATACGCAGTATTTT. Full variable domain (missing parts from reference TRBV7-3 and TRBJ2-3): GAGVSQTPSNKVTEKGKYVELRCDPISGHTALYWYRQSLGQGPEFLIYFQGTGAADDSGLPNDRFFAVRPEGSVSTLKIQRTERGDSAVYLCASRATSGVTDTQYFGPGTRLTVL.

The chain links TRBV5-1 to TRBJ2-5, with a tentative D call TRBD1 (6 bases). The germline V and J ends were trimmed by 1 base and 6 bases, with 13 bases remaining between them. This CDR3 spans 14 amino acids. Looked up from germline, CDR1 is SGHRS and CDR2 is YFSETQ. This CDR3 reads CASSLLLGAKTQYF. The CDR3 DNA reads as TGCGCCAGCAGCTTGTTGCTGGGGGCAAAGACCCAGTACTTC.

The rearrangement links TRBV7-2 to TRBJ1-5; no definite D call. V lost 2 bases and J 5 bases, leaving 7 bases between the germline ends. The CDR3 extends over 13 amino acids. CDR1 SGHTA and CDR2 FQGNSA come from the germline V gene. The CDR3 DNA reads as TGTGCCAGCAGCTTATGGCGAGATCAGCCCCAGCATTTT. This translates into CASSLWRDQPQHF.

This clonotype came up a few times. The rearrangement links TRBV18 to TRBJ2-5; possible D gene TRBD2, 6 bases. There are 14 residues in the CDR3. With 3 bases removed from V and 2 bases from J, the gap between germline ends came to 10 bases. The germline CDR1 and CDR2 sequences are KGHSH and LQKENI. CDR3 DNA: TGTGCCAGCTCACCTCGGGGGACGCAAGAGACCCAGTACTTC. Its protein product is CASSPRGTQETQYF.

This chain links TRBV3-1 with TRBJ1-4; possibly TRBD1 for D (6 bases). CDR1 LGHDT and CDR2 YNNKEL come from the germline V gene (reference sequence). This CDR3 comprises 15 residues. V gave up 6 bases and J gave up 8 bases, with 19 bases separating them. The CDR3 bases are TGTGCCAGCAGTCCGTTTACAGGGCGGGAGGAAAAACTGTTTTTT. Amino acid sequence: CASSPFTGREEKLFF.

This clonotype was counted between two and nine times. The chain recombines TRBV6-5 with TRBJ1-1; D is perhaps TRBD1 (6 bases). The CDR3 is made up of 15 amino acids. Germline V gene data show CDR1 as MNHEY and CDR2 as SVGAGI. V lost 4 bases, J lost 5 bases, and 17 bases lay in between. Here the CDR3 DNA reads TGTGCCAGCAGTTGGCCGGGGGCAGGGAGTACTGAAGCTTTCTTT. It specifies CASSWPGAGSTEAFF.

This chain connects TRBV29-1 to TRBJ1-5; tentatively, D is TRBD1 (5 bases). With 4 bases removed from V and 7 bases from J, the gap between germline ends came to 11 bases. CDR1 SQVTM and CDR2 ANQGSEA come from the germline V gene. The CDR3 is 12 amino acids. This CDR3 is CSVVTSGQPQHF. DNA of the CDR3: TGCAGCGTTGTAACGTCAGGGCAGCCCCAGCATTTT.

The chain couples TRBV6-5 to TRBJ2-3; 10 nucleotides agree with TRBD2. This CDR3 is built from 17 residues. J was trimmed by 2 bases and V by 2 bases; bases with no gene match: 7. Germline-derived CDR1 and CDR2 are MNHEY and SVGAGI. The CDR3 sequence: CASSYPQRGGFTDTQYF. Written as DNA, the CDR3 is TGTGCCAGCAGTTACCCCCAGCGGGGGGGCTTCACAGATACGCAGTATTTT.

V is TRBV2 and J is TRBJ2-6; D perhaps matches TRBD2 (5 bases). V lost 4 bases and J lost 15, with 19 bases in between. Germline V gives CDR1 SNHLY, CDR2 FYNNEI. The CDR3 extends over 14 amino acids. The CDR3 DNA sequence: TGTGCCAGCAGTGGGTTGTCGGACCGGGGTGACCTGACTTTC. Translated: CASSGLSDRGDLTF.

This clonotype was counted a single time. V usage is TRBV10-3 and J usage is TRBJ2-1, with D perhaps matching TRBD1 (7 bases). CDR3 length: 15 residues. Germline CDR1 is ENHRY and CDR2 is SYGVKD. Trimming took off 6 bases at V and 4 bases at J, with 16 bases between the two ends. The CDR3 nucleotides are TGTGCCATCAGCCCATCAGGGGGGAGGTACAATGAGCAGTTCTTC. This gives the protein CAISPSGGRYNEQFF.

The chain uses TRBV20-1 and TRBJ1-6, with unresolved D. The V gene lost 1 base and the J gene lost 8 bases, with 15 bases spanning the gap. Germline CDR1 reads DFQATT; CDR2 reads SNEGSKA (reference sequence). The CDR3 has 15 residues. CDR3 amino acids: CSARVGFPADSPLHF. The CDR3 DNA is TGCAGTGCTAGAGTGGGCTTCCCCGCGGATTCACCCCTCCACTTT.

About this clonotype itself: Compared with germline, one end of the junction differs, possibly owing to a read error. The rearrangement links TRBV20-1 to TRBJ2-3, with 9 bases that match TRBD1. The length of the CDR3 is 15 residues. CDR1 and CDR2 (germline): DFQATT, SNEGSKA (reference sequence). The CDR3 protein is CSAGDLQGARETQYF. The CDR3 bases are TGCAGTGCTGGAGACTTACAGGGGGCGAGGGAGACGCAGTATTTT.

This rearrangement joins TRBV7-9 to TRBJ1-4, with unresolved D. Germline lookup yields CDR1 SEHNR and CDR2 FQNEAQ (reference sequence). The CDR3 has 14 amino acids. Trimming took 1 base from V and 5 from J, leaving 8 bases between them. The CDR3 sequence is CASSLGESNEKLFF. As DNA, the CDR3 is TGTGCCAGCAGCTTAGGGGAGTCCAATGAAAAACTGTTTTTT. The full variable domain, rest sourced from reference TRBV7-9 and TRBJ1-4, is DTGVSQNPRHKITKRGQNVTFRCDPISEHNRLYWYRQTLGQGPEFLTYFQNEAQLEKSRLLSDRFSAERPKGSFSTLEIQRTEQGDSAMYLCASSLGESNEKLFFGSGTQLSVL.

In this sample, this clonotype turned up a few times. The chain combines TRBV6-1 with TRBJ2-7; D remains ambiguous. The germline gives CDR1 MNHNS, CDR2 SASEGT. V was shortened by 2 bases and J by 1 base, with 27 bases between the two germline ends. The CDR3 has 20 amino acids. The CDR3 DNA follows: TGTGCCAGCAGTGAAACCCACTACCCGCTCCACAGCAGACCTTCCTACGAGCAGTACTTC. It specifies CASSETHYPLHSRPSYEQYF.

The chain is built from TRBV20-1 and TRBJ2-7, with TRBD1 identical over 11 bases. From germline, CDR1 is DFQATT and CDR2 SNEGSKA (reference sequence). This CDR3 comprises 13 residues. The trim removed 6 bases at V and 2 bases at J, leaving 3 bases unmatched. The CDR3 sequence: CSATGQGAYEQYF. In DNA, the CDR3 is TGCAGTGCGACGGGACAGGGGGCCTACGAGCAGTACTTC.

The count of this clonotype is one. V usage is TRBV7-9 and J usage is TRBJ1-5; no reliable D call. Between the trimmed V and J ends, which lost 1 base and 0 bases, there was a span of 7 bases. This CDR3 spans 15 amino acids. Germline V gene data show CDR1 as SEHNR and CDR2 as FQNEAQ (reference sequence). CDR3: CASSLVGNSNQPQHF. The CDR3 coding sequence is TGTGCCAGCAGCTTAGTGGGAAATAGCAATCAGCCCCAGCATTTT.

In its sample, this clonotype was seen a few times. The chain carries TRBV5-1 and TRBJ2-7; TRBD2 is a possible D gene (7 bases). Germline V gene data show CDR1 as SGHRS and CDR2 as YFSETQ. V was shortened by 4 bases and J by 5 bases, with 16 bases between the two germline ends. The CDR3 totals 14 residues. DNA for the CDR3: TGCGCCAGCAGCCCGGGGGCGGCGGGGGACGAGCAGTACTTC. Protein product: CASSPGAAGDEQYF.

This chain links TRBV28 with TRBJ2-5, with no clear D. The CDR3 is 14 amino acids. CDR1 is MDHEN and CDR2 is SYDVKM in the germline V gene. Trimming stripped 3 bases from V and 0 bases from J, with 8 bases between. CDR3 protein: CASSFYPYQETQYF. The CDR3, as DNA: TGTGCCAGCAGTTTCTACCCTTACCAAGAGACCCAGTACTTC.

J is TRBJ2-7 and V is TRBV18, with D uncertain. Deletions cut 6 bases from V and 2 bases from J, with 8 bases between. CDR3 size: 12 residues. CDR1 and CDR2 from the germline V gene are KGHSH and LQKENI. The CDR3 DNA reads as TGTGCCAGCTCCCCGGACCCCTACGAGCAGTACTTC. It codes for CASSPDPYEQYF.

This clonotype came up once. This chain joins TRBV3-1 and TRBJ1-1; no firm D call. Trimming removed 0 bases from V and 0 bases from J, with 8 bases in between. This CDR3 contains 15 residues. Germline assignment: CDR1 LGHDT and CDR2 YNNKEL (reference sequence). The CDR3 DNA reads TGTGCCAGCAGCCAAGACGCAGGCATGAACACTGAAGCTTTCTTT. It is translated as CASSQDAGMNTEAFF.

This chain connects TRBV4-1 to TRBJ2-2; 12 nucleotides align to TRBD1. Germline loops: CDR1 MGHRA, CDR2 YSYEKL. The length of the CDR3 is 17 residues. Trimming took 3 bases from V and 5 from J; bases not matched to a gene: 7. The CDR3 sequence is CASSQGQGAFLTGELFF. Written as DNA, the CDR3 is TGCGCCAGCAGCCAGGGACAGGGGGCCTTTTTGACCGGGGAGCTGTTTTTT.

V is TRBV5-1 and J is TRBJ1-1, with 8 bases lining up with TRBD1. Trimming took 2 bases from V and 4 from J; bases not matched to a gene: 13. Germline CDR1 is SGHRS and CDR2 is YFSETQ. This CDR3 has 17 residues. CDR3 coding DNA: TGCGCCAGCAGCTTAAGCCCGACAGGGGCAGGGGGCACTGAAGCTTTCTTT. Translation: CASSLSPTGAGGTEAFF.